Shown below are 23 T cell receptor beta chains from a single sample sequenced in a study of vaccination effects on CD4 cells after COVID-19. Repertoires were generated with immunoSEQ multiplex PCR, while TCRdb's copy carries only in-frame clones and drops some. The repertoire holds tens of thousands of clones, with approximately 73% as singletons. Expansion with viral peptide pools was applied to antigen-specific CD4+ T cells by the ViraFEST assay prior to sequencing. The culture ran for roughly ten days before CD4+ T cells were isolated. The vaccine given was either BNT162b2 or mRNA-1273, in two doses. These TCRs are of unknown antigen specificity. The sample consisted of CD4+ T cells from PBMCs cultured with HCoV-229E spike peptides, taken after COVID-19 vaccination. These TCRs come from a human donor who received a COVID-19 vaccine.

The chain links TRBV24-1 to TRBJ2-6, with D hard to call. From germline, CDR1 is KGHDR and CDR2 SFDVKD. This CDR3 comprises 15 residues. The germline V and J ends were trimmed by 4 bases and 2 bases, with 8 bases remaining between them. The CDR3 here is CATSDRVAGANVLTF. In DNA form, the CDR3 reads TGTGCCACCAGTGACCGGGTTGCTGGGGCCAACGTCCTGACTTTC.

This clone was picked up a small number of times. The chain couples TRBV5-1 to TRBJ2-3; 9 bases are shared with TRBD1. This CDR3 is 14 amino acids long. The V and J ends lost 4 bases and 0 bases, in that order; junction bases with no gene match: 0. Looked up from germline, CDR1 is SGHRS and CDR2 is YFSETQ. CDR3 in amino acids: CASSGQGSTDTQYF. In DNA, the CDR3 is TGCGCCAGCAGCGGACAGGGGAGCACAGATACGCAGTATTTT.

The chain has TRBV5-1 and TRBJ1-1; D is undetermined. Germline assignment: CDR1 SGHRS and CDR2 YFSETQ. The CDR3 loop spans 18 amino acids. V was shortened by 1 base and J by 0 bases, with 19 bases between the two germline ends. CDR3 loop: CASSLFNGPPGLNTEAFF. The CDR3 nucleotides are TGCGCCAGCAGCTTGTTTAACGGACCCCCGGGTTTGAACACTGAAGCTTTCTTT.

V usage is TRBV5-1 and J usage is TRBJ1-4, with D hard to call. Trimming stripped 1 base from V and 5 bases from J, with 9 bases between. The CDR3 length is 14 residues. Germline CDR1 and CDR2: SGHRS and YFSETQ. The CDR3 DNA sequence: TGCGCCAGCAGCTTGACCAGTTTGAATGAAAAACTGTTTTTT. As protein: CASSLTSLNEKLFF.

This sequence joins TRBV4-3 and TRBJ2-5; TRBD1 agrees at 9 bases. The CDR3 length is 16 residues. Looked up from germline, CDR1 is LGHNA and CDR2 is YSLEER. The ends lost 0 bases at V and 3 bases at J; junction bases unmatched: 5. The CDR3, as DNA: TGCGCCAGCAGCCAAGATCCGGGACAGGGTGAAGAGACCCAGTACTTC. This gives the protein CASSQDPGQGEETQYF.

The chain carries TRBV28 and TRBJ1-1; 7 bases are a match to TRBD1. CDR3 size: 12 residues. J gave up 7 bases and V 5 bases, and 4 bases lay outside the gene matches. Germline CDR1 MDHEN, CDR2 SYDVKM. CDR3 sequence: CASSVGTVEAFF. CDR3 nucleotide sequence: TGTGCCAGCAGTGTGGGGACAGTTGAAGCTTTCTTT.

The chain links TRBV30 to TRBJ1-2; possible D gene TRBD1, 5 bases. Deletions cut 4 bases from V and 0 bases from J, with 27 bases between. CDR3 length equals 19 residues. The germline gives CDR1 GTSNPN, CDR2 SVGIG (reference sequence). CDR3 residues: CAWKGTPGPSTPSNYGYTF. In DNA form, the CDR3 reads TGTGCCTGGAAAGGGACTCCGGGACCCTCCACACCCTCTAACTATGGCTACACCTTC.

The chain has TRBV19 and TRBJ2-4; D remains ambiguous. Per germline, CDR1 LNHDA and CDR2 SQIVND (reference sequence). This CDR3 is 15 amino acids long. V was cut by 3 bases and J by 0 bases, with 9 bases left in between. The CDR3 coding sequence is TGTGCCAGTAGTATGTGGGGATCAGCCAAAAACATTCAGTACTTC. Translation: CASSMWGSAKNIQYF.

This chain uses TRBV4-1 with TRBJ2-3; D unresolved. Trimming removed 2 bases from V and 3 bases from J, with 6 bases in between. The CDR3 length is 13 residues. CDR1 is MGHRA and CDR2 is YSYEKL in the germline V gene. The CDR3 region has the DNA TGCGCCAGCAGCCAAACCGGGACAGATACGCAGTATTTT. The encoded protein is CASSQTGTDTQYF.

CDR3 protein: CASSPGTSGYNEQFF. The CDR3 DNA follows: TGTGCCAGCAGCCCCGGGACTAGCGGATACAATGAGCAGTTCTTC. This rearrangement joins TRBV9 to TRBJ2-1; 11 nucleotides agree with TRBD2. CDR1 and CDR2 from the germline V gene are SGDLS and YYNGEE. The CDR3 covers 15 residues. Trimming cost V 4 bases and J 4 bases; bases outside gene matches: 4.

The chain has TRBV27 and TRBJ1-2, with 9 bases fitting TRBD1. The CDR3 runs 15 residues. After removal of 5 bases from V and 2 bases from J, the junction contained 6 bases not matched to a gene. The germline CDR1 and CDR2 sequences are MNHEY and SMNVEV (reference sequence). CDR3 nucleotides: TGTGCCAGCAGTCCATTCGGGACAGGGAACTATGGCTACACCTTC. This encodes CASSPFGTGNYGYTF.

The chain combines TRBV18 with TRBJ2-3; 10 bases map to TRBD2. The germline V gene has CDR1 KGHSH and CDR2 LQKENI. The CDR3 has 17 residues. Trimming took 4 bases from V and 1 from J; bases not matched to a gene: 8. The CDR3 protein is CASSLLLAGEGTDTQYF. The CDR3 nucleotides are TGTGCCAGCTCACTCCTCCTAGCGGGGGAAGGCACAGATACGCAGTATTTT.

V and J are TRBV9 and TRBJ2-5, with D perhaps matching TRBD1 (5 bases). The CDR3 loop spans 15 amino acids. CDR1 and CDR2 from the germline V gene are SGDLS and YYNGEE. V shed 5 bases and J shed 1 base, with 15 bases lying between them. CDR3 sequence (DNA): TGTGCCAGCAGTCCCGGCGGACATTTCCAAGAGACCCAGTACTTC. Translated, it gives CASSPGGHFQETQYF.

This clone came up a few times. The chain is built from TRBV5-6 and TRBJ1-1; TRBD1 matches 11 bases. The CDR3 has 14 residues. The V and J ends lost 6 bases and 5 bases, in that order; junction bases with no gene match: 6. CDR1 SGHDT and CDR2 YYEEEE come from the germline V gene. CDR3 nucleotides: TGTGCCAGCATCCGGGACAGGGGGAGGACTGAAGCTTTCTTT. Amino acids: CASIRDRGRTEAFF.

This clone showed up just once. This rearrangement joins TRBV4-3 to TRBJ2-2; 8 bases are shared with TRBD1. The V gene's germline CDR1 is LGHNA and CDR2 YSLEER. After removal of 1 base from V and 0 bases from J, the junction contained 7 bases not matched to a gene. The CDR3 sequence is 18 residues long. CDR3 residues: CASSQASGQGSNTGELFF. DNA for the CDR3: TGCGCCAGCAGCCAAGCGTCAGGACAGGGCTCGAACACCGGGGAGCTGTTTTTT.

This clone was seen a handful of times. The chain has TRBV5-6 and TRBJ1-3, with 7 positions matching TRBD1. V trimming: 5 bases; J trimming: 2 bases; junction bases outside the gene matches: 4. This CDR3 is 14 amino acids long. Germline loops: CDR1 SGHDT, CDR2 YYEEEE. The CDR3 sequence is CASSPGTAGNTIYF. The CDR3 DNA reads TGTGCCAGCAGTCCAGGGACAGCTGGAAACACCATATATTTT.

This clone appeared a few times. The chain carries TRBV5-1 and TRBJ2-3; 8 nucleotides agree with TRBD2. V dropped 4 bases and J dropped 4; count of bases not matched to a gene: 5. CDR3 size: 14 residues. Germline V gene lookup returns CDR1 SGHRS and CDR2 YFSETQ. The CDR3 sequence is CASSAGGLADTQYF. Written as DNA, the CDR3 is TGCGCCAGCAGCGCGGGGGGCCTCGCAGATACGCAGTATTTT.

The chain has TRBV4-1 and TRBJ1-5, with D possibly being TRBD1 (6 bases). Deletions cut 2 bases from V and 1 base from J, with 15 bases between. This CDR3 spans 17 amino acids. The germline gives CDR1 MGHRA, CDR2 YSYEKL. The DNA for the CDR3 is TGCGCCAGCAGCCAATTTCCCCGGACAGCCAGCAATCAGCCCCAGCATTTT. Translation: CASSQFPRTASNQPQHF.

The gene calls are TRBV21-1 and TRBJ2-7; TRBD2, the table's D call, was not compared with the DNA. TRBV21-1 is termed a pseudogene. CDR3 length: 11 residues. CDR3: CASSPLPVGYV. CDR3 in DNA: TGTGCCAGCAGCCCCCTGCCGGTCGGGTACGTC.

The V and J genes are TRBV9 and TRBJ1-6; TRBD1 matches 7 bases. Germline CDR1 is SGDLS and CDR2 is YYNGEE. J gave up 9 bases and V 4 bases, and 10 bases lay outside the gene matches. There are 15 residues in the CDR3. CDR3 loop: CASSPRGTAGSPLHF. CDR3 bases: TGTGCCAGCAGCCCAAGAGGGACAGCCGGTTCACCCCTCCACTTT.

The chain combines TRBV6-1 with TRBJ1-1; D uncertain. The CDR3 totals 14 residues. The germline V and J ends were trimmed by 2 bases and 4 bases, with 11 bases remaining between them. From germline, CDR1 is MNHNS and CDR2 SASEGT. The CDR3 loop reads CASSENGAGTEAFF. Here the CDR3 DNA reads TGTGCCAGCAGTGAAAACGGAGCGGGCACTGAAGCTTTCTTT.

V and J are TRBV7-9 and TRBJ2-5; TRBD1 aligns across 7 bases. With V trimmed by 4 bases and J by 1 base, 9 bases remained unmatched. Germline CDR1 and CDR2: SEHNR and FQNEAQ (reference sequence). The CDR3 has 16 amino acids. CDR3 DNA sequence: TGTGCCAGCAGCTCACCGACAGGGCTGATCCAAGAGACCCAGTACTTC. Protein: CASSSPTGLIQETQYF.

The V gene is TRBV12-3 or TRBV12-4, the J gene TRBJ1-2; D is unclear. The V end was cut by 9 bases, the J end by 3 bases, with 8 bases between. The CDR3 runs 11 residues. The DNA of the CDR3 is TGTGCCAGTTCAAGACACTATGGCTACACCTTC. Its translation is CASSRHYGYTF.